The T cell receptor beta chain under discussion was sequenced for a study of shared clonotypes between healthy human individuals. Findings and limits, study-wide: Incompleteness in sorted-subset sequencing, despite large depth, was shown by rarefaction.

Sequencing used immunoSEQ multiplex PCR; TCRdb keeps in-frame clones, though not all of them. This table has roughly 330,000 clones, about 74% appearing once. Regarding this clone: What it binds is unknown.

CDR3 length: 16 amino acids. V dropped 6 bases and J dropped 5; count of bases not matched to a gene: 6. The germline CDR1 and CDR2 sequences are SNHLY and FYNNEI. The sample consisted of memory CD4+ T cells sorted from blood. Subset defined: CD45RA-negative fraction. The TCR comes from a man aged 25-45 years in good health. The chain employs TRBV2 and TRBJ2-2, with 13 bases aligning to TRBD2. The CDR3 region is CASRQGLAGLTGELFF. The CDR3 DNA reads TGTGCCAGCAGACAGGGACTAGCGGGACTTACCGGGGAGCTGTTTTTT.